The 26 T cell receptor beta chains below come from one sample, sequenced in a study of T cells expressing NK-cell markers. TCRdb reprocessed the 5' RACE reads and keeps a single row for each CDR3 protein, giving no DNA. This table lists more than 250,000 distinct CDR3 sequences. Sequencing was done on a sample of blood T cells: a sorted CD56 or NKG2C T cell subset, CD4+ or CD8+ T cells, or bulk PBMC T cells (not recorded which). These receptors all come from a man between 18 and 35 years old in good health.

This chain uses TRBV29-1 with TRBJ1-5. CDR1 SQVTM and CDR2 ANQGSEA come from the germline V gene. The CDR3 extends over 13 amino acids. Here the CDR3 reads CSVVEQINQPQHF.

V gene TRBV10-3 combines with J gene TRBJ2-7; there is no DNA to check the TCRdb D call of TRBD2. The CDR3 runs to 13 residues. CDR1 is ENHRY, CDR2 SYGVKD, per germline. The CDR3: CAISGRVQDEQYF.

The J gene is TRBJ2-1, the V gene TRBV12-3 or TRBV12-4; the TRBD2 assignment by TCRdb is unverifiable without DNA. The CDR3 extends over 17 amino acids. CDR3 amino acids: CASSPERRLAGLAEQFF.

This chain connects TRBV6-4 to TRBJ2-3; TCRdb designates TRBD1, a call that cannot be tested without DNA. CDR3 length equals 14 residues. Looked up from germline, CDR1 is MRHNA and CDR2 is SNTAGT. CDR3 protein: CASSDGGGSDTQYF.

The V call is TRBV5-6, the J call TRBJ1-5; TCRdb gives TRBD1 as the D gene, but with no DNA this cannot be confirmed. The CDR3 extends over 15 amino acids. The germline gives CDR1 SGHDT, CDR2 YYEEEE. This CDR3 is CASSSGPGEGQPQHF.

This sequence joins TRBV20-1 and TRBJ2-5. CDR1 is DFQATT and CDR2 is SNEGSKA in the germline V gene (reference sequence). This CDR3 has 13 amino acids. The CDR3 here is CRLENPKEETQYF.

V is TRBV20-1 and J is TRBJ1-1; no DNA is available, so the TRBD1 call from TCRdb remains unchecked. The CDR3 length is 13 residues. Germline V lookup: CDR1 DFQATT, CDR2 SNEGSKA (reference sequence). The CDR3 is CSARWDSYTEAFF.

The chain couples TRBV5-5 to TRBJ2-3. The germline gives CDR1 SGHKS, CDR2 YYEKEE (reference sequence). The CDR3 is 15 residues long. The CDR3 reads CASSIHSESPDTQYF.

The chain's CDR3 is CASSLRGGGPYEQYF. The chain recombines TRBV7-2 with TRBJ2-7; TCRdb's D gene call, TRBD1, goes unchecked for lack of DNA. The CDR3 length is 15 residues. Germline CDR1 and CDR2: SGHTA and FQGNSA. The full variable domain, with the rest looked up from reference TRBV7-2 and TRBJ2-7, is GAGVSQSPSNKVTEKGKDVELRCDPISGHTALYWYRQSLGQGLEFLIYFQGNSAPDKSGLPSDRFSAERTGGSVSTLTIQRTQQEDSAVYLCASSLRGGGPYEQYFGPGTRLTVT.

The chain uses TRBV7-2 and TRBJ2-1; absent DNA, TCRdb's TRBD2 call cannot be checked. This CDR3 has 16 residues. CDR1 is SGHTA and CDR2 is FQGNSA in the germline V gene. The CDR3 reads CASSLDRALGRNEQFF. Full variable domain (rest looked up from reference TRBV7-2 and TRBJ2-1): GAGVSQSPSNKVTEKGKDVELRCDPISGHTALYWYRQSLGQGLEFLIYFQGNSAPDKSGLPSDRFSAERTGGSVSTLTIQRTQQEDSAVYLCASSLDRALGRNEQFFGPGTRLTVL.

The chain's CDR3 is CASSPSGEAKNIQYF. This chain joins TRBV12-3 or TRBV12-4 and TRBJ2-4. This CDR3 has 15 amino acids.

The chain has TRBV12-3 or TRBV12-4 and TRBJ1-3. The CDR3 extends over 12 amino acids. CDR3: CASTGSGNTIYF.

V and J are TRBV29-1 and TRBJ2-7; TCRdb selects TRBD1, and the lack of DNA leaves this call unchecked. This CDR3 region has 14 residues. Germline V gives CDR1 SQVTM, CDR2 ANQGSEA. The CDR3 sequence: CSVSTGAYPSEQYF.

The chain couples TRBV6-1 to TRBJ1-4; the TCRdb call, TRBD1, lacks DNA for checking. The length of the CDR3 is 16 residues. From germline, CDR1 is MNHNS and CDR2 SASEGT. CDR3 sequence: CAASPIQGQANEKLFF.

V usage is TRBV20-1 and J usage is TRBJ2-7. The germline gives CDR1 DFQATT, CDR2 SNEGSKA (reference sequence). The CDR3 runs to 12 residues. The CDR3 sequence is CSARVLDYGQYF.

The genes are TRBV6-2 or TRBV6-3 and TRBJ2-7. Germline values: CDR1 MNHEY, CDR2 SVGEGT. CDR3 size: 13 residues. CDR3: CASRTYYQYEQYF.

V and J are TRBV7-3 and TRBJ1-1; TCRdb proposes TRBD1, but this gene call is untestable without DNA. The CDR3 consists of 15 residues. Germline lookup yields CDR1 SGHTA and CDR2 FQGTGA. The CDR3 spells CASSSTGRGDTEAFF.

V and J are TRBV29-1 and TRBJ2-5; absent DNA, TCRdb's TRBD1 call cannot be checked. CDR1 and CDR2 from the germline V gene are SQVTM and ANQGSEA. The CDR3 has 13 amino acids. CDR3 residues: CSGGDRLLETQYF.

The chain combines TRBV19 with TRBJ1-1; TCRdb lists TRBD1, though no DNA is available to test this call. The CDR3 has 14 residues. CDR1 LNHDA and CDR2 SQIVND come from the germline V gene (reference sequence). The CDR3 sequence is CASSPTGGYAEAFF.

The chain joins TRBV6-1 to TRBJ2-1. The CDR3 spans 15 residues. CDR1 and CDR2 from the germline V gene are MNHNS and SASEGT. CDR3: CASASLRSSYNEQFF.

This sequence joins TRBV10-3 and TRBJ1-1; TCRdb's assignment of TRBD1 cannot be checked, as there is no DNA. Germline CDR1 ENHRY, CDR2 SYGVKD. There are 14 residues in the CDR3. CDR3 sequence: CAISERDRGTEAFF.

V gene TRBV12-3 or TRBV12-4 combines with J gene TRBJ2-2. The CDR3 runs to 13 residues. CDR3 in amino acids: CASSLSPTGELFF.

The rearrangement uses TRBV7-2 and TRBJ2-4. This CDR3 region has 16 residues. Germline assignment: CDR1 SGHTA and CDR2 FQGNSA. The CDR3 here is CASSARPILAKNIQYF.

The chain joins TRBV7-2 to TRBJ1-5; without DNA, the TCRdb call of TRBD1 cannot be checked. Per the germline V gene, CDR1 is SGHTA and CDR2 is FQGNSA. The CDR3 spans 13 residues. The CDR3 loop reads CASSLARGTPQHF.

The chain combines TRBV20-1 with TRBJ2-3; TCRdb lists TRBD2, though no DNA is available to test this call. The CDR3 loop spans 14 amino acids. Germline V gene lookup returns CDR1 DFQATT and CDR2 SNEGSKA (reference sequence). The CDR3 loop reads CSATTGTSRDTQYF.

The chain uses TRBV5-1 and TRBJ2-2. Germline lookup yields CDR1 SGHRS and CDR2 YFSETQ. The CDR3 is 14 residues long. CDR3 protein: CASSLAGYTGELFF.